A single sample gave rise to the 2 T cell receptor beta chains below, sequenced in a study of T cell clonotyping in hematopoietic cell transplantation. As to time point: recipient sample about 28 days before transplant, after cytoreduction. Generated by immunoSEQ multiplex PCR, the TCRdb table keeps only in-frame clones and is missing some. This sample has over 8,000 clones, with more than 75% found just once. The sample was peripheral blood mononuclear cells, taken before stem cell transplant. The receptors were gathered from a woman aged 50 to 60 with chronic myeloid leukemia. Some clones in this sample may be carry-over from other donors' samples.

The rearrangement uses TRBV7-6 and TRBJ1-2, with D possibly matching TRBD1 (5 bases). Germline CDR1 reads SGHVS; CDR2 reads FNYEAQ. The CDR3 loop spans 14 amino acids. The V gene lost 1 base and the J gene lost 2 bases, with 8 bases spanning the gap. In nucleotides, the CDR3 is TGTGCCAGCAGCTTAGGTTCAGGGAACTATGGCTACACCTTC. Its translation: CASSLGSGNYGYTF. The whole variable domain, filled in from reference TRBV7-6 and TRBJ1-2, reads GAGVSQSPRYKVTKRGQDVALRCDPISGHVSLYWYRQALGQGPEFLTYFNYEAQQDKSGLPNDRFSAERPEGSISTLTIQRTEQRDSAMYRCASSLGSGNYGYTFGSGTRLTVV.

The chain carries TRBV2 and TRBJ1-1, with a possible D match to TRBD1 (6 bases). CDR1 and CDR2 (germline): SNHLY, FYNNEI. V lost 5 bases and J 4 bases, leaving 11 bases between the germline ends. The CDR3 runs to 13 residues. CDR3 region: CASSTGWATEAFF. CDR3 DNA sequence: TGTGCCAGCAGTACAGGGTGGGCCACTGAAGCTTTCTTT. The entire variable domain, with the rest obtained from reference TRBV2 and TRBJ1-1, is as follows: EPEVTQTPSHQVTQMGQEVILRCVPISNHLYFYWYRQILGQKVEFLVSFYNNEISEKSEIFDDQFSVERPDGSNFTLKIRSTKLEDSAMYFCASSTGWATEAFFGQGTRLTVV.